The next 26 T cell receptor beta chains were all read from a single sample in a study of T cell repertoires in cytomegalovirus infection. Their cognate antigens are unknown. TCRdb independently ran MiXCR on the reads; one entry per CDR3 protein. This table has around 900,000 distinct CDR3 sequences, roughly 30% appearing once. The specimen was cultured CD8+ T cells from PBMCs, collected from culture after CMV antigen stimulation. These receptors all stem from a human donor in good health (CMV status not recorded). Some clones in this sample may be carry-over from other donors' samples.

The chain joins TRBV27 to TRBJ2-3; D is possibly TRBD2 (6 bases). Germline CDR1 is MNHEY and CDR2 is SMNVEV (reference sequence). The CDR3 runs 14 residues. The ends were cut back, 7 bases at V and 1 base at J, with 12 bases in the middle. The CDR3 nucleotides are TGTGCCAGCACCCGGCCGGGGGGCACAGATACGCAGTATTTT. As protein: CASTRPGGTDTQYF.

The V call is TRBV6-1, the J call TRBJ2-7; perhaps TRBD1 as D (6 bases). The CDR3 has 15 amino acids. Trimming pared 3 bases from V and 1 base from J, leaving 13 bases between. Per germline, CDR1 MNHNS and CDR2 SASEGT. The CDR3, as DNA: TGTGCCAGCAGTGATTACCGGGACATTTCCTACGAGCAGTACGTC. Translation: CASSDYRDISYEQYV.

The V call is TRBV4-2, the J call TRBJ1-2; D is uncertain. The length of the CDR3 is 14 residues. Germline loops: CDR1 LGHNA, CDR2 YNFKEQ. Trimming removed 0 bases from V and 2 bases from J, with 7 bases in between. This chain's CDR3 is CASSQDPMNYGYTF. CDR3 coding DNA: TGTGCCAGCAGCCAAGATCCAATGAACTATGGCTACACCTTC.

This clonotype was counted a few times. V and J are TRBV28 and TRBJ2-7; maybe TRBD1 (5 bases). The germline V gene encodes CDR1 MDHEN and CDR2 SYDVKM. The CDR3 covers 16 residues. Trimming took off 5 bases at V and 3 bases at J, with 20 bases between the two ends. Written as DNA, the CDR3 is TGTGCCAGCAGTAGGCCTCAGGGTTGGAACTTCTACGAGCAGTACGTC. Translation gives CASSRPQGWNFYEQYV.

This chain links TRBV6-6 with TRBJ1-1; possibly TRBD1 for D (5 bases). With 5 bases removed from V and 4 bases from J, the gap between germline ends came to 11 bases. CDR1 MNHNY and CDR2 SVGAGI come from the germline V gene (reference sequence). CDR3 length: 13 residues. CDR3 nucleotide sequence: TGTGCCAGCAGTAACCAGGGTATCACTGAAGCTTTCTTT. Translation gives CASSNQGITEAFF.

This clonotype occurred many times. V is TRBV7-8 and J is TRBJ2-1; 10 positions agree with TRBD1. The CDR3 has 15 residues. Germline CDR1 SGHVS, CDR2 FQNEAQ. The V gene end was trimmed by 5 bases and the J gene end by 6 bases; junction bases not matched to a gene: 7. The CDR3 spells CASSLRDRGRNEQFF. The CDR3 nucleotides are TGTGCCAGCAGCCTCCGGGACAGGGGACGCAATGAGCAGTTCTTC.

This clonotype showed up many times. CDR3 amino acids: CASSLGQGLDTQYF. DNA of the CDR3: TGTGCCAGCAGCTTAGGACAGGGCCTGGATACGCAGTATTTT. V is TRBV7-8 and J is TRBJ2-3, with 7 bases identical to TRBD1. This CDR3 has 14 residues. Germline values: CDR1 SGHVS, CDR2 FQNEAQ. V was clipped by 1 base and J by 6 bases; unmatched bases: 4.

In this sample, this clonotype turned up a few times. The rearrangement links TRBV6-6 to TRBJ1-2; maybe TRBD1 (5 bases). Between the trimmed V and J ends, which lost 1 base and 4 bases, there was a span of 22 bases. Germline loops: CDR1 MNHNY, CDR2 SVGAGI (reference sequence). The CDR3 is made up of 18 amino acids. The CDR3 spells CASSYYAGMQARGYGYTF. In DNA form, the CDR3 reads TGTGCCAGCAGTTACTACGCTGGGATGCAGGCGAGGGGCTATGGCTACACCTTC.

This clonotype was observed many times. V is TRBV7-9 and J is TRBJ1-1; D remains ambiguous. The CDR3 is made up of 14 amino acids. Germline-derived CDR1 and CDR2 are SEHNR and FQNEAQ (reference sequence). Trimming took off 4 bases at V and 5 bases at J, with 14 bases between the two ends. CDR3 protein: CASSYPSGRTEAFF. The CDR3, as DNA: TGTGCCAGCAGCTACCCCTCGGGGAGGACTGAAGCTTTCTTT.

This clonotype was seen a handful of times. The rearrangement links TRBV7-9 to TRBJ2-7; the D is unclear. CDR3 length: 13 residues. Germline V CDR1 and CDR2: SEHNR, FQNEAQ (reference sequence). Between the trimmed V and J ends, which lost 7 bases and 1 base, there was a span of 11 bases. The CDR3 DNA sequence: TGTGCCAGCACCACCTTAGCATCCTACGAGCAGTACTTC. Its translation: CASTTLASYEQYF.

This clonotype was detected only a few times. The rearrangement joins TRBV6-6 to TRBJ1-2; the D gene is possibly TRBD1 (6 bases). CDR1 is MNHNY, CDR2 SVGAGI, per germline (reference sequence). This CDR3 has 19 residues. The V and J ends lost 3 bases and 4 bases respectively, with 27 bases between them. Here the CDR3 reads CASSYRLVGVKGGGYGYTF. The CDR3 DNA sequence: TGTGCCAGCAGTTATAGGCTCGTCGGGGTAAAGGGGGGCGGCTATGGCTACACCTTC.

This clonotype has more than one count but fewer than ten. The V and J genes are TRBV4-3 and TRBJ1-6, with D maybe TRBD1 (5 bases). The germline V gene encodes CDR1 LGHNA and CDR2 YSLEER. This CDR3 contains 15 residues. V gave up 2 bases and J gave up 7 bases, with 12 bases separating them. The DNA of the CDR3 is TGCGCCAGCAGCCAAATGCGGGGGAGGAATTCACCCCTCCACTTT. This gives the protein CASSQMRGRNSPLHF.

CDR3 DNA sequence: TGCAGTGCTAGAAAGAGCGGGGGGGCCGAAGATACGCAGTATTTT. This translates into CSARKSGGAEDTQYF. This chain joins TRBV20-1 and TRBJ2-3; 10 bases map to TRBD2. The CDR3 runs to 15 residues. Per germline, CDR1 DFQATT and CDR2 SNEGSKA (reference sequence). After removal of 2 bases from V and 5 bases from J, the junction contained 7 bases not matched to a gene.

In this sample, this clonotype turned up a few times. The chain is built from TRBV7-9 and TRBJ2-7; D is unclear. Germline V CDR1 and CDR2: SEHNR, FQNEAQ (reference sequence). Trimming removed 0 bases from V and 2 bases from J, with 8 bases in between. The CDR3 runs 14 residues. For the CDR3, the DNA is TGTGCCAGCAGCTTAGCGGTCGAAACCTACGAGCAGTACTTC. Protein: CASSLAVETYEQYF.

This sequence joins TRBV27 and TRBJ2-7; the D gene is possibly TRBD2 (6 bases). Deletions cut 2 bases from V and 2 bases from J, with 16 bases between. This CDR3 contains 16 residues. In germline, CDR1 is MNHEY, CDR2 SMNVEV (reference sequence). CDR3 nucleotide sequence: TGTGCCAGCAGTTTAAAGGCTAGCGTAGTCACCTACGAGCAGTACTTC. Translation gives CASSLKASVVTYEQYF.

This clonotype showed up just a few times. V usage is TRBV28 and J usage is TRBJ1-1; no definite D call. There are 16 residues in the CDR3. The germline V gene has CDR1 MDHEN and CDR2 SYDVKM. V was trimmed by 7 bases and J by 5 bases, leaving 23 bases between them. The CDR3 spells CASTQREAPGRTEAFF. The CDR3 DNA is TGTGCCAGCACCCAAAGGGAGGCGCCAGGAAGGACTGAAGCTTTCTTT.

The table lists this clonotype with a few counts. This chain connects TRBV7-9 to TRBJ1-5; D possibly corresponds to TRBD1 (6 bases). Trimming removed 1 base from V and 4 bases from J, with 17 bases in between. CDR1 is SEHNR and CDR2 is FQNEAQ in the germline V gene (reference sequence). This CDR3 region has 17 residues. CDR3 loop: CASSLGGPGSFNQPQHF. The CDR3 region has the DNA TGTGCCAGCAGCTTAGGGGGGCCAGGGAGTTTTAATCAGCCCCAGCATTTT.

The chain uses TRBV5-1 and TRBJ2-3; D unresolved. This CDR3 contains 16 residues. Germline V gene sequence: CDR1 SGHRS, CDR2 YFSETQ. V shed 4 bases and J shed 3 bases, with 18 bases lying between them. DNA of the CDR3: TGCGCCAGCAGCCCCGCCCGTGCGAGGAGAACAGATACGCAGTATTTT. This encodes CASSPARARRTDTQYF. The whole variable domain, remainder taken from reference TRBV5-1 and TRBJ2-3, is KAGVTQTPRYLIKTRGQQVTLSCSPISGHRSVSWYQQTPGQGLQFLFEYFSETQRNKGNFPGRFSGRQFSNSRSEMNVSTLELGDSALYLCASSPARARRTDTQYFGPGTRLTVL.

The chain has TRBV20-1 and TRBJ1-4, with a weak D call TRBD1 (5 bases). Trimming removed 6 bases at V and 7 bases at J, with 27 bases between. The CDR3 runs 17 residues. Germline CDR1 DFQATT, CDR2 SNEGSKA (reference sequence). CDR3: CSALGRGEGEWGEKLFF. The DNA of the CDR3 is TGCAGTGCCCTAGGGAGAGGGGAGGGTGAATGGGGTGAAAAACTGTTTTTT.

The rearrangement joins TRBV6-2 or TRBV6-3 to TRBJ2-5; TRBD1 might be the D (5 bases). V lost 5 bases and J lost 2, with 15 bases in between. Germline V lookup: CDR1 MNHEY, CDR2 SVGEGT. The CDR3 contains 15 residues. CDR3 sequence reads: CASSSGQNKQETQYF. As DNA, the CDR3 is TGTGCCAGCAGTAGTGGACAAAACAAACAAGAGACCCAGTACTTC.

The chain joins TRBV27 to TRBJ1-4; a weak D match, TRBD1 (6 bases). Trimming pared 3 bases from V and 8 bases from J, leaving 22 bases between. The CDR3 runs to 17 residues. Germline values: CDR1 MNHEY, CDR2 SMNVEV (reference sequence). Here the CDR3 DNA reads TGTGCCAGCAGTTTCTTTCCCTTCCGGGACATAGGGGAAAAACTGTTTTTT. As protein: CASSFFPFRDIGEKLFF.

This clonotype has a handful of counts. The chain employs TRBV7-9 and TRBJ1-1; D is ambiguous. Germline V lookup: CDR1 SEHNR, CDR2 FQNEAQ (reference sequence). This CDR3 is built from 11 residues. V was clipped by 2 bases and J by 8 bases, with 6 bases between them. The CDR3 reads CASSLQPEAFF. CDR3 nucleotide sequence: TGTGCCAGCAGCTTACAGCCGGAAGCTTTCTTT.

About this clonotype: Mismatch with germline at one junction end may stem from a read error. V and J are TRBV7-2 and TRBJ2-3; D is unclear. CDR1 and CDR2 from the germline V gene are SGHTA and FQGNSA. The CDR3 loop spans 15 amino acids. The chain's CDR3 is CVSSPWEGYTDTQYF. DNA for the CDR3: TGTGTCAGCAGCCCCTGGGAAGGGTACACAGATACGCAGTATTTT.

The rearrangement uses TRBV4-1 and TRBJ2-3; D not resolved. CDR1 and CDR2 from the germline V gene are MGHRA and YSYEKL. V lost 3 bases, J lost 0 bases, and 10 bases lay in between. This CDR3 has 15 residues. The CDR3 nucleotides read TGCGCCAGCAGCCAGAGTTTAGCTAGCACAGATACGCAGTATTTT. It specifies CASSQSLASTDTQYF.

The rearrangement joins TRBV24-1 to TRBJ2-1; 8 bases line up with TRBD2. The length of the CDR3 is 14 residues. Germline lookup yields CDR1 KGHDR and CDR2 SFDVKD. With 5 bases clipped from V and 12 bases from J, the junction kept 11 bases outside the gene matches. In nucleotides, the CDR3 is TGTGCCACCAGTGGCGGGGGGTATGGACACGGGCAGTTCTTC. Translation gives CATSGGGYGHGQFF.

This clonotype was observed at least ten times. The rearrangement joins TRBV7-6 to TRBJ1-4, with a possible D match to TRBD1 (6 bases). The CDR3 has 13 amino acids. Between the trimmed V and J ends, which lost 5 bases and 11 bases, there was a span of 15 bases. Germline V gives CDR1 SGHVS, CDR2 FNYEAQ. The CDR3 here is CASSRETGSKLFF. CDR3 bases: TGTGCCAGCAGCCGCGAAACAGGGAGTAAACTGTTTTTT.